This T cell receptor beta chain emerged from a study of control samples from healthy donors and cancer patients. TCRdb's table, derived via immunoSEQ multiplex PCR, lists solely in-frame clones and lacks some. The sample gives some 100,000 clones, more than 85% of which show up once; approximately 7.9% is in the top ten. Germline CDR1 reads SGDLS; CDR2 reads YYNGEE. Trimming pared 5 bases from V and 7 bases from J, leaving 19 bases between. The CDR3 runs to 15 residues. V usage is TRBV9 and J usage is TRBJ2-1; D unclear. The sequenced material came from blood. This receptor was taken from a man aged 18-30 years in good health. The CDR3 bases are TGTGCCAGCAGGGGTGGATTGGGTAGTACGAATGAGCAGTTCTTC. Residues: CASRGGLGSTNEQFF.